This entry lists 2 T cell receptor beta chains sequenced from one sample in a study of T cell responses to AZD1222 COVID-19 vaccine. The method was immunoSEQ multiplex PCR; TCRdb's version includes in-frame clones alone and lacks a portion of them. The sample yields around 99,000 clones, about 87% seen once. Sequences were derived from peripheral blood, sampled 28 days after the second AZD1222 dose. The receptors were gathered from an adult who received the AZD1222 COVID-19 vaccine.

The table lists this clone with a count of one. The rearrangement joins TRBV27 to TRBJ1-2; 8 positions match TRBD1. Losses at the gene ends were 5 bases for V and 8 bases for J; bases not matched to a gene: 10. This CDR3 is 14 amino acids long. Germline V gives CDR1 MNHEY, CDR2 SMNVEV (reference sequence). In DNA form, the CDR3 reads TGTGCCAGCAGTCTGCTTGGGACAGGCAACGGCTACACCTTC. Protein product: CASSLLGTGNGYTF.

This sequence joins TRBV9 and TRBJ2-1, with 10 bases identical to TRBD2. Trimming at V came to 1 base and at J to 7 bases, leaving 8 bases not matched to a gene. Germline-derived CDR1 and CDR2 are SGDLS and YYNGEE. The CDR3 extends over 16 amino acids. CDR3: CASSVRGAGGRNEQFF. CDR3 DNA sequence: TGTGCCAGCAGCGTACGGGGAGCGGGGGGGCGTAATGAGCAGTTCTTC.